This T cell receptor beta chain is drawn from a study of cytomegalovirus exposure and HLA in healthy donors. Everyone who donated was a healthy bone marrow donor. CDR1 is SGHKS and CDR2 is YYEKEE in the germline V gene (reference sequence). J was trimmed by 4 bases and V by 2 bases; bases with no gene match: 1. The CDR3 totals 14 residues. The primer mix had 60 Vbeta and 13 Jbeta primers. Per the original methods: In a later analysis, some 11 million of 83 million or so unique beta chains occurred in at least two donors. The assay was immunoSEQ multiplex PCR, and TCRdb's table has in-frame clones only and misses some. The DNA was the basis for D and trimming; V, J and clone size are from that table. The sample holds about 130,000 clones; 17% are singletons and the top ten take approximately 2.6%.

Source material: PBMCs. The source of this sequence is a female donor in good health and CMV-seropositive. This chain uses TRBV5-5 with TRBJ1-3, with TRBD1 identical over 9 bases. This CDR3 is CASSFGTGGNTIYF. CDR3 in DNA: TGTGCCAGCAGCTTCGGGACAGGGGGAAACACCATATATTTT.